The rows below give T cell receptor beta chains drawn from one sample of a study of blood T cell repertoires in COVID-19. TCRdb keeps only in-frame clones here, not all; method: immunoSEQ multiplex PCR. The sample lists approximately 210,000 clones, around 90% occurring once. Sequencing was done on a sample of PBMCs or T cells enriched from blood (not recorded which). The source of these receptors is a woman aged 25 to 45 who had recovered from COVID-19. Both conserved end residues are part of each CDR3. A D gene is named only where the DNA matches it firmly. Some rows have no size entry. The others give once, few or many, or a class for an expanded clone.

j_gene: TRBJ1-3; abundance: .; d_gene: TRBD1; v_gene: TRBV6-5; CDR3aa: CASRKQGAGGNTIYF; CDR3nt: TGTGCCAGCAGGAAACAGGGGGCGGGAGGAAACACCATATATTTT
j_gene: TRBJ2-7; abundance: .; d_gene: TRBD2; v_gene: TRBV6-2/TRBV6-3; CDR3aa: CASSPTGRASYEQYF; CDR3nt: TGTGCCAGCAGCCCAACTGGGAGGGCATCCTACGAGCAGTACTTC
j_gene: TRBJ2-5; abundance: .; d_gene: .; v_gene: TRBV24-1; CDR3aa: CATSSEYQETQYF; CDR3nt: TGTGCCACCAGTTCGGAGTACCAAGAGACCCAGTACTTC
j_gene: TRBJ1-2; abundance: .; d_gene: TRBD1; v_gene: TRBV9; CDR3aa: CASSSSGGAGYGYTF; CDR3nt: TGTGCCAGCAGCTCCTCAGGGGGCGCGGGCTATGGCTACACCTTC
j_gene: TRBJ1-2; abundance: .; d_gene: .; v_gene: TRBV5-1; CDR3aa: CASSLTGRESGYTF; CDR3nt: TGCGCCAGCAGCTTGACAGGGAGGGAAAGTGGCTACACCTTC
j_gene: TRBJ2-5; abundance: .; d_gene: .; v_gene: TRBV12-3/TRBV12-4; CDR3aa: CASTPSVDKTQYF; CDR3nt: TGTGCCAGCACCCCGTCAGTTGACAAGACCCAGTACTTC
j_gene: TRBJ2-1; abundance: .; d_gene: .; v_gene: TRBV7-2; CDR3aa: CASSAQQALIYNEQFF; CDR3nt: TGTGCCAGCAGCGCCCAACAGGCGCTTATCTACAATGAGCAGTTCTTC
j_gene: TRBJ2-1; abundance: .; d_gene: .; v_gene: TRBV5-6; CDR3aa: CASSLRGRPYNEQFF; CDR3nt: TGTGCCAGCAGCTTGAGAGGGAGGCCCTACAATGAGCAGTTCTTC
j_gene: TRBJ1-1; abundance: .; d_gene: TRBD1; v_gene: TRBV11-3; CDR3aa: CASSLTGGAITEAFF; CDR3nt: TGTGCCAGCAGCTTAACAGGGGGCGCGATCACTGAAGCTTTCTTT
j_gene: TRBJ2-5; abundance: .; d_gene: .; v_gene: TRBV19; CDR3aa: CASSVSGSQETQYF; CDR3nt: TGTGCCAGTAGTGTCTCAGGCTCCCAAGAGACCCAGTACTTC
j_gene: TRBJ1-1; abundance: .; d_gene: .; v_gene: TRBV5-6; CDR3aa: CASSLTVNTEAFF; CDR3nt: TGTGCCAGCAGCCTGACAGTGAACACTGAAGCTTTCTTT
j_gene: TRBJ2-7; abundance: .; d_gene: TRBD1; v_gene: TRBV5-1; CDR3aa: CARAGTEKTYEQYF; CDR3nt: TGCGCCAGGGCCGGGACAGAAAAAACTTACGAGCAGTACTTC
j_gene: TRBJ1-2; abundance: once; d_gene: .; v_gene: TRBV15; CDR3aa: CATSSPTDPWYGYTF; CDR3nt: TGTGCCACCAGCAGCCCGACAGACCCTTGGTATGGCTACACCTTC
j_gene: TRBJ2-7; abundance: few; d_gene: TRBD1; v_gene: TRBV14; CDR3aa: CASSHTGVGAYEQYF; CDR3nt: TGTGCCAGCAGCCATACAGGGGTTGGCGCCTACGAGCAGTACTTC
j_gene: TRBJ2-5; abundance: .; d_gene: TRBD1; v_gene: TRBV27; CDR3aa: CASSLSVWDSEETQYF; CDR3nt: TGTGCCAGCAGTTTATCGGTTTGGGACAGCGAAGAGACCCAGTACTTC
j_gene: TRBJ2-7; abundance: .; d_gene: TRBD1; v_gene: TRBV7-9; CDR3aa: CASSRDSSFYEQYF; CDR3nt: TGTGCCAGCAGTAGGGACAGCTCCTTCTACGAGCAGTACTTC
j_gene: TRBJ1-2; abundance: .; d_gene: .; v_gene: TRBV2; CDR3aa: CASSVARAVNYGYTF; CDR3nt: TGTGCCAGCAGTGTTGCCAGGGCCGTTAACTATGGCTACACCTTC
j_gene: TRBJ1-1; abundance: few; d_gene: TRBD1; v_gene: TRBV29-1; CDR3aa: CSGGQGNTEAFF; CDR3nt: TGCAGCGGGGGACAGGGGAACACTGAAGCTTTCTTT
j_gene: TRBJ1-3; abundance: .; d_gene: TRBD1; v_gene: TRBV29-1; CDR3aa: CSATSTGAGNTIYF; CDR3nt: TGCAGCGCTACCAGTACAGGGGCTGGAAACACCATATATTTT
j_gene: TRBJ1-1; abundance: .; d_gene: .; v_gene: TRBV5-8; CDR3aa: CASSLDKRGTEAFF; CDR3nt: TGTGCCAGCAGCTTGGATAAGCGGGGCACTGAAGCTTTCTTT
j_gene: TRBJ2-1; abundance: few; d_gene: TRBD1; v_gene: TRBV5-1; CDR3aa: CASSFGQGEGNEQFF; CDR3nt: TGCGCCAGCAGCTTCGGACAGGGGGAGGGCAATGAGCAGTTCTTC
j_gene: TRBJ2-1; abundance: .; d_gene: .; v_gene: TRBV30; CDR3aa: CAWSSPAAEQFF; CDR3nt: TGTGCCTGGAGCAGCCCGGCGGCTGAGCAGTTCTTC
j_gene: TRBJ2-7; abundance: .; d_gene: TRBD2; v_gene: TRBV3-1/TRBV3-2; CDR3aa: CASSQESQAGGYEQYF; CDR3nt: TGTGCCAGCAGCCAAGAATCCCAGGCCGGGGGGTACGAGCAGTACTTC
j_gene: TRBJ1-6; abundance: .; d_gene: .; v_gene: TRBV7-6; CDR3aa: CASSLTSSYNSPLHF; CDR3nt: TGTGCCAGCAGCTTAACTAGCTCCTATAATTCACCCCTCCACTTT
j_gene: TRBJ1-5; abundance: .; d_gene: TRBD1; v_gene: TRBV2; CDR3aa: CASKRGGTNNQPQHF; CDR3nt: TGTGCCAGCAAGCGAGGGGGCACAAACAATCAGCCCCAGCATTTT
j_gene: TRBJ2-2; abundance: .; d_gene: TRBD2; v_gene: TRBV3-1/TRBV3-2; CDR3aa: CASSHRAGYTGELFF; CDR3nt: TGTGCCAGCAGCCATCGAGCGGGATACACCGGGGAGCTGTTTTTT
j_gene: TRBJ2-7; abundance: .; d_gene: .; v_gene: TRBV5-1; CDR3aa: CASSFLQGEDEQYF; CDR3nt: TGCGCCAGCAGCTTCCTACAGGGAGAGGACGAGCAGTACTTC
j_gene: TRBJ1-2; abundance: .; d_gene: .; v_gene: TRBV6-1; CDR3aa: CASSEARADEGYTF; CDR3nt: TGTGCCAGCAGTGAAGCGAGGGCGGATGAGGGCTACACCTTC
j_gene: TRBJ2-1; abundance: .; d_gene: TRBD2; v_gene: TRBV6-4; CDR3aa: CASSDSNIAGGPYNEQFF; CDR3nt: TGTGCCAGCAGTGACTCGAATATAGCGGGAGGGCCCTACAATGAGCAGTTCTTC
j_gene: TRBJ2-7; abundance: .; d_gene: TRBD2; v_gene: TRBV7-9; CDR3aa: CASSFRLAGTYEQYF; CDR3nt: TGTGCCAGCAGCTTTCGACTAGCGGGAACCTACGAGCAGTACTTC
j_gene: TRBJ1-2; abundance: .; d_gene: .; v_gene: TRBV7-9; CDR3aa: CASSLPSGGSNYGYTF; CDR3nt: TGTGCCAGCAGCTTACCCTCGGGGGGGAGTAACTATGGCTACACCTTC
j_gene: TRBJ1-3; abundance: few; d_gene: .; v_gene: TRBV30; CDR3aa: CAWSLEGNTIYF; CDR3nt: TGTGCCTGGTCTCTGGAGGGAAACACCATATATTTT
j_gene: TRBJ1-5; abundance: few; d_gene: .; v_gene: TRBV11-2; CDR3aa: CASSLDLLGGENDNQPQHF; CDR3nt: TGTGCCAGCAGCTTAGATCTATTAGGGGGTGAGAACGACAATCAGCCCCAGCATTTT
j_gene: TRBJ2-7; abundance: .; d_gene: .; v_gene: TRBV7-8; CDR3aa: CASSLVAGPSSYEQYF; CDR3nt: TGTGCCAGCAGCTTAGTGGCAGGGCCCAGCTCCTACGAGCAGTACTTC
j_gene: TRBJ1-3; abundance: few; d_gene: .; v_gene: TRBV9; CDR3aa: CASSVEAGSGNTIYF; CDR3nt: TGTGCCAGCAGCGTAGAAGCGGGTTCTGGAAACACCATATATTTT
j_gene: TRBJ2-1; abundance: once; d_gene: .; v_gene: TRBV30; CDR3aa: CAWNWYSSYNEQFF; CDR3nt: TGTGCCTGGAACTGGTACAGCTCCTACAATGAGCAGTTCTTC
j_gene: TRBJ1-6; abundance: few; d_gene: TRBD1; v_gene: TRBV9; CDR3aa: CASSAETGSWSNSPLHF; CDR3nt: TGTGCCAGCAGCGCGGAGACAGGGTCCTGGAGTAATTCACCCCTCCACTTT
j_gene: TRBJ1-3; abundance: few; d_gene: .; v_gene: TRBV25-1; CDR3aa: CASSATGTSGNTIYF; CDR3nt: TGTGCCAGCAGTGCCACAGGTACCTCTGGAAACACCATATATTTT
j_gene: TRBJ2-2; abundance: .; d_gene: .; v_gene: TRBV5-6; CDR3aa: CASSLTGTLVGELFF; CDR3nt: TGTGCCAGCAGCTTAACCGGGACATTGGTCGGGGAGCTGTTTTTT
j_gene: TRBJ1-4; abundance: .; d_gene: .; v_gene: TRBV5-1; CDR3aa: CASSLAGGRGANEKLFF; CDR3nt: TGCGCCAGCAGCTTGGCCGGGGGGCGCGGGGCTAATGAAAAACTGTTTTTT
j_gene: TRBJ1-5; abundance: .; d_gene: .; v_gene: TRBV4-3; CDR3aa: CASSQTPGGWPQHF; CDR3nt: TGCGCCAGCAGCCAGACTCCGGGAGGGTGGCCCCAGCATTTT
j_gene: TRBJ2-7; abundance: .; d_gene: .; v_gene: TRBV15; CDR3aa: CATDQGQFSYEQYF; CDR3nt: TGTGCCACCGATCAAGGACAGTTCTCCTACGAGCAGTACTTC
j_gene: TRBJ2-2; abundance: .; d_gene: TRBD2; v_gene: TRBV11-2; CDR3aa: CASTPLAGESGELFF; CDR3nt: TGTGCCAGCACCCCACTAGCGGGGGAGTCCGGGGAGCTGTTTTTT
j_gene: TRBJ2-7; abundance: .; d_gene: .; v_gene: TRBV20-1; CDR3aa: CSASSPGTFGSYEQYF; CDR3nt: TGCAGTGCTAGTAGCCCCGGGACATTTGGCTCTTACGAGCAGTACTTC
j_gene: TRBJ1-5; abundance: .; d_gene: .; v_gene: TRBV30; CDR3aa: CAWSTSNVLQPQHF; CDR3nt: TGTGCCTGGAGTACAAGTAACGTCCTTCAGCCCCAGCATTTT
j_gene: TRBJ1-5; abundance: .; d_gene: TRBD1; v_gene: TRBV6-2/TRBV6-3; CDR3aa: CASSYDRGQGNQPQHF; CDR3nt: TGTGCCAGCAGTTACGACAGGGGGCAGGGCAATCAGCCCCAGCATTTT
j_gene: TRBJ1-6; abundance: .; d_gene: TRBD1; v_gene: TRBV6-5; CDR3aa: CASSYGQGGNSPLHF; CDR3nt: TGTGCCAGCAGTTATGGACAGGGCGGTAATTCACCCCTCCACTTT
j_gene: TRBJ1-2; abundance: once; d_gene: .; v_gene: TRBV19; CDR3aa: CASSETVYGYTF; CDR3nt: TGTGCCAGTAGTGAGACAGTCTATGGCTACACCTTC
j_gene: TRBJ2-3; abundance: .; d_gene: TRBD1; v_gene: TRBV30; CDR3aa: CASSKKAGGKDTQYF; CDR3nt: TGTGCCTCCTCAAAGAAGGCAGGGGGCAAAGATACGCAGTATTTT
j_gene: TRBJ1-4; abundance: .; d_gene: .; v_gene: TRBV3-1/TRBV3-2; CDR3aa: CASSSWGRPNEKLFF; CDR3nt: TGTGCCAGCAGCTCCTGGGGCAGACCTAATGAAAAACTGTTTTTT
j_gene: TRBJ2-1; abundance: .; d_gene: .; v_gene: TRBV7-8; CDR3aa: CASSPEQYNEQFF; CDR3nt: TGTGCCAGCAGCCCCGAACAGTACAATGAGCAGTTCTTC
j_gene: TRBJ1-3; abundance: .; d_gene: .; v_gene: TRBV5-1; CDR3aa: CASSTWGGPSSGNTIYF; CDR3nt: TGCGCCAGCAGCACCTGGGGGGGGCCCAGCTCTGGAAACACCATATATTTT
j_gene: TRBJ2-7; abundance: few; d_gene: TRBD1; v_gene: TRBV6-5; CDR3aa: CASSPGQGYSYEQYF; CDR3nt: TGTGCCAGCAGCCCCGGACAGGGGTACTCCTACGAGCAGTACTTC
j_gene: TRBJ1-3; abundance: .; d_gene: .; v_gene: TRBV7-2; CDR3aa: CASSDRGGGSGNTIYF; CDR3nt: TGTGCCAGCAGCGACCGGGGCGGGGGGTCTGGAAACACCATATATTTT
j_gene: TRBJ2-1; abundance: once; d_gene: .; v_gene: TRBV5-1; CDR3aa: CASSLAPGEYNEQFF; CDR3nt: TGCGCCAGCAGCTTGGCCCCGGGAGAGTACAATGAGCAGTTCTTC
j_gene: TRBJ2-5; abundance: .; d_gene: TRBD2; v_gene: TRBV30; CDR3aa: CAWRPGLAGHQETQYF; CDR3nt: TGTGCCTGGCGACCTGGACTAGCGGGACACCAAGAGACCCAGTACTTC
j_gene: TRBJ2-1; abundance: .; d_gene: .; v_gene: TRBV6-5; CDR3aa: CASSYPGRGTEQFF; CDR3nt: TGTGCCAGCAGTTACCCGGGTCGGGGAACTGAGCAGTTCTTC
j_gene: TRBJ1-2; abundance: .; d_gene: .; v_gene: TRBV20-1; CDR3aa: CSASSQAGGYGYTF; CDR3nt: TGCAGTGCTAGTTCCCAGGCCGGAGGCTATGGCTACACCTTC
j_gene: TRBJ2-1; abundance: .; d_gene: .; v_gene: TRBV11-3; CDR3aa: CASSLALRGNNEQFF; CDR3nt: TGTGCCAGCAGCTTGGCCCTTAGAGGTAACAATGAGCAGTTCTTC
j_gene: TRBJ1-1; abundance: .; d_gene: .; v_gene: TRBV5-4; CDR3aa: CASSPLARGTEAFF; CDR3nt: TGTGCCAGCAGCCCTTTGGCCCGGGGCACTGAAGCTTTCTTT